The rows below give T cell receptor beta chains drawn from one sample of a study of tumor-infiltrating lymphocytes in oesophageal squamous cell carcinoma. TCRdb fed the reads into MiXCR, producing one record per CDR3 protein. The data contain 9,500 to 14,000 distinct CDR3 sequences, roughly 60% of them singletons. The source material was blood. These receptors all come from a female donor with esophageal squamous cell carcinoma. The CDR3 runs from the conserved cysteine through the conserved F or W. Each record gives: D gene, J gene, clone size, V gene, CDR3 DNA, CDR3 protein. D genes are given only for firm matches. The size of a clone is reported for some rows only, either as once, few or many, or as a class for expanded clones.

>-|TRBJ1-5|large|TRBV7-8
TGTGCCAGCAGCTTGGACGACAGGACTAATCAGCCCCAGCATTTT
CASSLDDRTNQPQHF
>-|TRBJ2-1|-|TRBV7-2
TGTGCCAGCAGCGTAGGACAAATAACCCACCGGCAGTTCTTC
CASSVGQITHRQFF
>-|TRBJ2-6|few|TRBV7-8
TGTGCCAGCAGTATCAGACAGTGGCCAGCAGGGGCCAACGTCCTGACTTTC
CASSIRQWPAGANVLTF
>-|TRBJ1-2|-|TRBV29-1
TGCAGCGTTGACCCCAGACAGACTGGCTACACCTTC
CSVDPRQTGYTF
>TRBD2|TRBJ2-1|-|TRBV7-6
TGTGCCAGCAGCTTCACTAGCGGGGTTGAGCAGTTCTTC
CASSFTSGVEQFF
>TRBD2|TRBJ2-1|many|TRBV2
TGTGCCAGCAGCGTGGGACTAGCGGGAGGGTGGAATGAGCAGTTCTTC
CASSVGLAGGWNEQFF
>-|TRBJ2-5|-|TRBV7-8
TGTGCCAGCAGCTTAAGTGAGGTCAGAAAAGAGACCCAGTACTTC
CASSLSEVRKETQYF
>-|TRBJ2-1|-|TRBV6-1
TGTGCCAGCAGTGTTGACCCGAGCTCCTACAATGAGCAGTTCTTC
CASSVDPSSYNEQFF
>-|TRBJ2-5|-|TRBV7-6
TGTGCTAGCAGCTTAGGGTCCGGACGGGAGACCCAGTACTTC
CASSLGSGRETQYF
>TRBD2|TRBJ2-1|once|TRBV19
TGTGCCAGTACCCCGGGAGGGCCTTACAATGAGCAGTTCTTC
CASTPGGPYNEQFF
>-|TRBJ2-3|-|TRBV7-6
TGTGCCAGCCGTTCCGGGACACACTCCGGCACAGATACGCAGTATTTT
CASRSGTHSGTDTQYF
>-|TRBJ2-7|many|TRBV12-3/TRBV12-4
TGTGCCAGCAGTTTAGGGGGGCCGAGGGGCGAGCAGTACTTC
CASSLGGPRGEQYF
>-|TRBJ1-1|medium-sized|TRBV6-1
TGTGCCAGCAGTGTACACCGGACAGCTCTGGGCACTGAAGCTTTCTTT
CASSVHRTALGTEAFF
>TRBD1|TRBJ1-2|-|TRBV7-3
TGTGCCAGCAGCTTAACTTCGGGACAGTTCCCCTATGGCTACACCTTC
CASSLTSGQFPYGYTF
>-|TRBJ2-1|-|TRBV7-2
TGTGCCAGCAGCTTACTGGGGGGCTCCTACAATGAGCAGTTCTTC
CASSLLGGSYNEQFF
>-|TRBJ2-1|once|TRBV7-3
TGTGCCAGCAGCCCTCAAATTAGCGAATACAATGAGCAGTTCTTC
CASSPQISEYNEQFF
>TRBD2|TRBJ2-5|-|TRBV5-6
TGTGCCAGCAGCCTAAGACTAGCGGGAGGGGAGACCCAGTACTTC
CASSLRLAGGETQYF
>-|TRBJ2-1|-|TRBV12-3/TRBV12-4
TGTGCCAGCAGTCTCAGAGGGGGACCCTACAATGAGCAGTTCTTC
CASSLRGGPYNEQFF
>TRBD2|TRBJ2-1|many|TRBV7-9
TGTGCCAGCAGCTCTATTCCGGGACTAGAAGAGCAGTTCTTC
CASSSIPGLEEQFF
>-|TRBJ2-7|many|TRBV19
TGTGCCAGTAGTGGGGCTCTCGGGACAACCTCCTACGAGCAGTACTTC
CASSGALGTTSYEQYF
>TRBD1|TRBJ2-3|-|TRBV11-2
TGTGCCAGCAGCACTCTACAGGGGAGCACAGATACGCAGTATTTT
CASSTLQGSTDTQYF
>TRBD2|TRBJ2-1|-|TRBV7-2
TGTGCCAGCAGTTTGGGACTAGCGGGAGTTAATGAGCAGTTCTTC
CASSLGLAGVNEQFF
>TRBD1|TRBJ2-3|few|TRBV7-2
TGTGCCAGCAGCGGGAAGGGGGCAATATTTACGCAGTATTTT
CASSGKGAIFTQYF
>TRBD1|TRBJ2-7|many|TRBV5-1
TGCGCCAGCAGGTCCGGGACAGGGAGTATGATGGACGAGCAGTACTTC
CASRSGTGSMMDEQYF
>TRBD2|TRBJ2-3|-|TRBV7-6
TGTGCCAGCAGCTCCACAGCGGGAGCTAGCACAGATACGCAGTATTTT
CASSSTAGASTDTQYF
>-|TRBJ2-7|medium-sized|TRBV7-9
TGTGCCAGCAGCTTAGGTGGAGGGTTGGACGAGCAGTACTTC
CASSLGGGLDEQYF
>-|TRBJ2-1|-|TRBV5-3
TGCGCCAGCAGCTTGGGTCGGGAGTTCGATGAGCAGTTCTTC
CASSLGREFDEQFF
>-|TRBJ2-2|-|TRBV2
TGTGCCAGCAGAAGGGTCACCGGGGAGCTGTTTTTT
CASRRVTGELFF
>TRBD2|TRBJ2-1|-|TRBV7-3
TGTGCCAGCAGCTCCGAGGGGACTATCCTCTACAATGAGCAGTTCTTC
CASSSEGTILYNEQFF
>-|TRBJ2-3|few|TRBV7-2
TGTGCCAGCACCTATAAGCCTACAGATACGCAGTATTTT
CASTYKPTDTQYF
>TRBD2|TRBJ2-7|-|TRBV12-3/TRBV12-4
TGTGCCAGCAGGCCCTCGGGACTAACCTACGAGCAGTACTTC
CASRPSGLTYEQYF
>TRBD2|TRBJ2-3|-|TRBV13
TGCGCCAGCAGACTGGCGGGAGTGACAGATACGCAGTATTTT
CASRLAGVTDTQYF
>-|TRBJ2-1|-|TRBV7-8
TGTGCCAGCAGCTTAGGCTACGTGGGGAATGAGCAGTTCTTC
CASSLGYVGNEQFF
>-|TRBJ1-1|-|TRBV7-6
TGTGCCAGCAGCTCGTTCCGGGAAACTGAAGCTTTCTTT
CASSSFRETEAFF
>-|TRBJ2-7|-|TRBV6-8
TGTGCCAGCAGATCCTCTACCCACTCCTACGAGCAGTACTTC
CASRSSTHSYEQYF
>TRBD1|TRBJ2-5|-|TRBV12-3/TRBV12-4
TGTGCCAGCAGTTTAGCTGGGACAGGGTATTCCGGGGATACGCAGTACTTC
CASSLAGTGYSGDTQYF
>TRBD2|TRBJ2-7|-|TRBV7-2
TGTGCCAGCAGCTCGGTAGCGGGAGGCCCCTACGAGCAGTACTTC
CASSSVAGGPYEQYF
>-|TRBJ2-7|many|TRBV7-9
TGTGCCAGCAGCTTGAATCAATTGGAACCCTACGAGCAGTACTTC
CASSLNQLEPYEQYF
>-|TRBJ2-5|many|TRBV24-1
TGTGCCACCAGTGATTTGCGGTATGAGCAGTACTTC
CATSDLRYEQYF
>TRBD2|TRBJ2-1|once|TRBV6-8
TGTGCCAGCAGGACTAGCGACTACAATGAGCAGTTCTTC
CASRTSDYNEQFF